Listed here are 3 T cell receptor beta chains from one sample, sequenced in a study of tumor-infiltrating lymphocytes in primary liver carcinoma. Germline DNA was extracted too, while blood RNA derived from unsorted whole blood. A constant-region primer served to make TCR beta cDNA from around 540 ng total RNA. Three rounds of nested multiplex PCR with slightly modified ARM-PCR produced TCR beta libraries. The first two PCR rounds, nine to ten cycles each, used TRBV1-TRBV30 forward primers and a C-beta reverse primer. TCRdb redid the calling of the multiplex PCR reads with MiXCR, one entry per CDR3 protein. This repertoire shows over 250,000 distinct CDR3 sequences, 50% to 60% found once; its top ten account for 17%. The specimen was peripheral blood. These receptors all come from a woman aged 30 to 39 with primary liver carcinoma and hepatitis B virus infection.

Note on this clonotype: Mismatch with germline at one junction end may stem from a read error. This chain connects TRBV28 to TRBJ2-7; the D call may be TRBD1 or TRBD2 (6 bases each). The CDR3 sequence is 16 residues long. Per the germline V gene, CDR1 is MDHEN and CDR2 is SYDVKM. The CDR3 protein is CASRGGIASPSNEQYF. The DNA for the CDR3 is TGCGCCAGCAGGGGCGGGATAGCCTCCCCCTCGAACGAGCAGTACTTC.

Details on this clonotype: This may be a read error, as it is one base from a much larger clone. V gene TRBV6-1 combines with J gene TRBJ1-2; D is unclear. CDR3 length: 16 residues. Germline CDR1 is MNHNS and CDR2 is SASEGT. CDR3 residues: CASSIQEAKRSYDYTF. The CDR3 DNA sequence: TGTGCCAGCAGCATTCAGGAGGCAAAGAGGAGCTATGACTACACCTTC.

This clonotype appeared a single time. The final CDR3 position lacks the conserved phenylalanine or tryptophan, pointing to a likely read error. The V call is TRBV11-2, the J call TRBJ2-7; D is perhaps TRBD1 (6 bases). CDR3 length: 14 amino acids. The V gene's germline CDR1 is SGHAT and CDR2 FQNNGV. Trimming pared 6 bases from V and 2 bases from J, leaving 14 bases between. CDR3 DNA: TGTGCCAGCAGGCCGGGACACCTGGCCTACGAGCAGTACTTA. Its translation: CASRPGHLAYEQYL.